The 3 T cell receptor beta chains in this list originate from one sample, sequenced in a study of T cell changes during pregnancy in multiple sclerosis. Sequencing was performed with immunoSEQ multiplex PCR; in TCRdb, only in-frame clones are kept and a portion is missing. The top ten clones hold 2.5% to 3% of a sample with fewer than 100,000 clones, roughly 91% of them seen once. Sequenced material: peripheral blood, taken after pregnancy. The origin of the receptors is a female donor in good health, enrolled as a control in a pregnancy study.

CDR3 nucleotides: TGTGCCAGTAGCAGGACGGGATCAGATACGAACTATGGCTACACCTTC. It is translated as CASSRTGSDTNYGYTF. The chain has TRBV19 and TRBJ1-2, with D unresolved. Germline-derived CDR1 and CDR2 are LNHDA and SQIVND (reference sequence). CDR3 length: 16 amino acids. The V and J ends lost 6 bases and 2 bases respectively, with 19 bases between them.

The chain carries TRBV10-3 and TRBJ2-5, with D possibly being TRBD2 (5 bases). CDR1 and CDR2 from the germline V gene are ENHRY and SYGVKD. Between the trimmed V and J ends, which lost 6 bases and 5 bases, there was a span of 13 bases. The CDR3 is 13 residues long. CDR3 nucleotides: TGTGCCATCAGCTCCGGGCGAGGGGAGACCCAGTACTTC. It is translated as CAISSGRGETQYF.

The chain recombines TRBV7-6 with TRBJ1-5; D ambiguous. The CDR3 extends over 13 amino acids. From germline, CDR1 is SGHVS and CDR2 FNYEAQ. Trimming left V 5 bases short and J 4 bases short, with 9 bases between. CDR3: CASSPTENQPQHF. CDR3 coding DNA: TGTGCCAGCAGCCCGACTGAGAATCAGCCCCAGCATTTT.